This entry concerns a single TCR beta chain. These data belong to a study of blood T cell repertoires in COVID-19. Study-level background: PBMCs, B-cell-depleted T cells, or T cells were the source of the cDNA or gDNA that made up the material.

Germline V gene data show CDR1 as SQVTM and CDR2 as ANQGSEA. CDR3 length: 15 residues. Trimming left V 4 bases short and J 5 bases short, with 20 bases between. Assay used: immunoSEQ multiplex PCR; TCRdb lists only in-frame clones, some missing. The table includes around 200,000 clones, roughly 88% detected once. This clonotype was sampled from a man aged 55 to 70 with acute or convalescent COVID-19. The sample consisted of peripheral blood. The chain uses TRBV29-1 and TRBJ2-5; a possible D gene is TRBD1 (6 bases). CDR3 sequence: CSVVARALRGETQYF. CDR3 nucleotide sequence: TGCAGCGTTGTGGCCCGGGCCCTGAGGGGGGAGACCCAGTACTTC. Using reference TRBV29-1 and TRBJ2-5 for the parts outside the CDR3, the full variable domain is SAVISQKPSRDICQRGTSLTIQCQVDSQVTMMFWYRQQPGQSLTLIATANQGSEATYESGFVIDKFPISRPNLTFSTLTVSNMSPEDSSIYLCSVVARALRGETQYFGPGTRLLVL.